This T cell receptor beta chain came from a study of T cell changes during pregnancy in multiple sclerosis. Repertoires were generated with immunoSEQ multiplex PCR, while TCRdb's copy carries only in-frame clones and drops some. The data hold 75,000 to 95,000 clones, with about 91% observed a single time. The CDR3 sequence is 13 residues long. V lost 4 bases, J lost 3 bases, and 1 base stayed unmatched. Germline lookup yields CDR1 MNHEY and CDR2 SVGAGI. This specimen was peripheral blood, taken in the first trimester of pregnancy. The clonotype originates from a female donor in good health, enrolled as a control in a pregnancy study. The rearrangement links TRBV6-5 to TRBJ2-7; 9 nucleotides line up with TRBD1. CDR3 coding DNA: TGTGCCAGCAGTTGGGGACAGGGCTACGAGCAGTACTTC. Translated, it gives CASSWGQGYEQYF.